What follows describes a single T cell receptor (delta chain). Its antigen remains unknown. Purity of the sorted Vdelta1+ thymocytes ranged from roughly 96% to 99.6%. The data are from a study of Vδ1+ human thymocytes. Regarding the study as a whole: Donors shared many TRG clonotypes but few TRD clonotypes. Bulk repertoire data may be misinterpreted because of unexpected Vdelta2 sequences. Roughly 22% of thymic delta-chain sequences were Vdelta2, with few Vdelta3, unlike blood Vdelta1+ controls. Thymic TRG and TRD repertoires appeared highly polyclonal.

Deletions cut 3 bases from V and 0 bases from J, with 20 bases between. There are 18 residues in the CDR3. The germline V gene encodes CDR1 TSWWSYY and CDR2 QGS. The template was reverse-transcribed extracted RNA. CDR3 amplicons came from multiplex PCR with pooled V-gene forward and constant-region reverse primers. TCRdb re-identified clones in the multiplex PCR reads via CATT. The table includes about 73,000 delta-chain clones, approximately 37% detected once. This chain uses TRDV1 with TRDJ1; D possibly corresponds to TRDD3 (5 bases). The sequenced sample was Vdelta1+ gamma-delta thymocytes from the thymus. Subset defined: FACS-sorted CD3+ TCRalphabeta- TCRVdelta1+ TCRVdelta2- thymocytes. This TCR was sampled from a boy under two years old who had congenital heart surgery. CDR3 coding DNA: TGTGCTCTTGGGGACCCTATACGTGAGTGGGGTCACACCGATAAACTCATCTTT. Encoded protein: CALGDPIREWGHTDKLIF.